The 30 T cell receptor beta chains reported below all come from one sample, sequenced in a study of blood T cell repertoires in COVID-19. The method was immunoSEQ multiplex PCR; TCRdb's version includes in-frame clones alone and lacks a portion of them. The sample lists about 35,000 clones, 88% occurring once. The sequenced sample consisted of peripheral blood. Every receptor here comes from a woman between 70 and 85 years old with active COVID-19.

V and J are TRBV4-2 and TRBJ2-5, with 12 bases lining up with TRBD2. The CDR3 length is 18 residues. V was clipped by 4 bases and J by 5 bases; unmatched bases: 14. From germline, CDR1 is LGHNA and CDR2 YNFKEQ. As DNA, the CDR3 is TGTGCCAGCAGCCCCAGTTCGTCGACTAGCGGGGGAGGGGAGACCCAGTACTTC. It translates to CASSPSSSTSGGGETQYF.

The chain links TRBV30 to TRBJ1-2; 8 bases are a match to TRBD1. Trimming at V came to 4 bases and at J to 0 bases, leaving 10 bases not matched to a gene. The CDR3 loop spans 16 amino acids. Germline V gives CDR1 GTSNPN, CDR2 SVGIG (reference sequence). The CDR3 coding sequence is TGTGCCTGGACTCTGACAGGGGAGTTAGCTAACTATGGCTACACCTTC. Amino acid sequence: CAWTLTGELANYGYTF.

The chain carries TRBV3-1 (or the pseudogene TRBV3-2) and TRBJ2-5, with a weak D call TRBD1 (5 bases). The V gene lost 7 bases and the J gene lost 5 bases, with 17 bases spanning the gap. CDR3 length: 14 amino acids. Germline V CDR1 and CDR2: LGHDT, YNNKEL (reference sequence). This chain's CDR3 is CASTIRRDGETQYF. CDR3 nucleotide sequence: TGTGCCAGCACCATTCGCAGGGATGGCGAGACCCAGTACTTC.

The chain is built from TRBV30 and TRBJ2-3; 8 nucleotides line up with TRBD2. Per germline, CDR1 GTSNPN and CDR2 SVGIG (reference sequence). The CDR3 runs to 14 residues. Losses at the gene ends were 0 bases for V and 5 bases for J; bases not matched to a gene: 4. CDR3 DNA: TGTGCCTGGAGTGTACGGGGGGGGGAAGATACGCAGTATTTT. It codes for CAWSVRGGEDTQYF.

This chain uses TRBV6-5 with TRBJ2-1; 10 bases match TRBD2. Germline V gives CDR1 MNHEY, CDR2 SVGAGI. V trimming: 5 bases; J trimming: 10 bases; junction bases outside the gene matches: 8. The CDR3 sequence is 14 residues long. The CDR3 coding sequence is TGTGCCAGCAGTCGAGGGACTAGCGTACGGGAGCAGTTCTTC. This translates into CASSRGTSVREQFF.

V is TRBV9 and J is TRBJ1-3; 8 bases map to TRBD1. Germline V gives CDR1 SGDLS, CDR2 YYNGEE. The CDR3 is 13 amino acids. With 3 bases clipped from V and 7 bases from J, the junction kept 3 bases outside the gene matches. CDR3 in DNA: TGTGCCAGCAGCGGTTACAGGGGGAACACCATATATTTT. Translating it yields CASSGYRGNTIYF.

In DNA, the CDR3 is TGTGCCAGCAGCTCTCCTTCAGGGTACGATGAGCAGTTCTTC. Translated, it gives CASSSPSGYDEQFF. The chain carries TRBV7-2 and TRBJ2-1, with D maybe TRBD1 (5 bases). V was trimmed by 4 bases and J by 8 bases, leaving 15 bases between them. Looked up from germline, CDR1 is SGHTA and CDR2 is FQGNSA. The CDR3 is 14 amino acids.

The chain combines TRBV9 with TRBJ1-4; 9 positions agree with TRBD1. This CDR3 is 15 amino acids long. The V segment lost 3 bases and the J segment 6 bases; nucleotides outside the gene matches: 6. Looked up from germline, CDR1 is SGDLS and CDR2 is YYNGEE. The CDR3: CASSESGQGHEKLFF. Here the CDR3 DNA reads TGTGCCAGCAGCGAGTCGGGACAGGGCCATGAAAAACTGTTTTTT.

The CDR3 reads CASSFLVNYGYTF. The CDR3 DNA follows: TGTGCCAGTAGCTTCCTTGTTAACTATGGCTACACCTTC. V is TRBV19 and J is TRBJ1-2; no firm D call. The CDR3 is 13 residues long. Germline values: CDR1 LNHDA, CDR2 SQIVND (reference sequence). Deletions cut 6 bases from V and 1 base from J, with 9 bases between.

This chain links TRBV28 with TRBJ1-1, with TRBD1 as a possible D gene (6 bases). Germline lookup yields CDR1 MDHEN and CDR2 SYDVKM. Trimming cost V 1 base and J 4 bases, with 25 bases left between them. The CDR3 is 19 amino acids. Here the CDR3 reads CASSLLFAGAEGVPTEAFF. CDR3 DNA sequence: TGTGCCAGCAGTTTATTATTCGCGGGGGCGGAGGGGGTTCCCACTGAAGCTTTCTTT.

V gene TRBV6-7 combines with J gene TRBJ1-5, with D hard to call. TRBV6-7 is flagged as an ORF with uncertain function. Deletions cut 2 bases from V and 7 bases from J, with 12 bases between. The CDR3 has 14 residues. Written as DNA, the CDR3 is TGTGCCAGCAGTTACGGACGGCGAGGGCAGCCCCAGCATTTT. Protein: CASSYGRRGQPQHF.

J is TRBJ1-6 and V is TRBV28, with D perhaps TRBD1 (5 bases). Deletions cut 5 bases from V and 7 bases from J, with 15 bases between. CDR3 length equals 15 residues. The germline gives CDR1 MDHEN, CDR2 SYDVKM. The CDR3 sequence is CASSIRATLNSPLHF. The DNA for the CDR3 is TGTGCCAGCAGTATCAGGGCCACACTCAATTCACCCCTCCACTTT.

The sample holds one count of this clone. The chain is built from TRBV5-1 and TRBJ1-1; a possible D gene is TRBD1 (6 bases). The germline V and J ends were trimmed by 0 bases and 0 bases, with 12 bases remaining between them. Germline loops: CDR1 SGHRS, CDR2 YFSETQ. The CDR3 loop spans 16 amino acids. The CDR3 region has the DNA TGCGCCAGCAGCTTGGCACAGGGCAGCATGAACACTGAAGCTTTCTTT. Residues: CASSLAQGSMNTEAFF.

Concerning this clone: The junction differs from germline at one of its ends, possibly a read error. The gene calls are TRBV6-6 and TRBJ1-4; D call uncertain. This CDR3 spans 14 amino acids. Germline CDR1 reads MNHNY; CDR2 reads SVGAGI (reference sequence). The CDR3, as DNA: TGTGTCAGCAGTTTAGCGAGCACTAATGAAAAACTGTTTTTT. Its translation is CVSSLASTNEKLFF.

The chain joins TRBV9 to TRBJ2-5; 8 positions match TRBD2. In germline, CDR1 is SGDLS, CDR2 YYNGEE. The V segment lost 0 bases and the J segment 2 bases; nucleotides outside the gene matches: 6. The CDR3 runs 16 residues. The CDR3 bases are TGTGCCAGCAGCGTAGGACCAGCGGGGGCACAAGAGACCCAGTACTTC. Amino acid sequence: CASSVGPAGAQETQYF.

This clone was seen just once. V and J are TRBV27 and TRBJ1-1, with 9 positions matching TRBD1. From germline, CDR1 is MNHEY and CDR2 SMNVEV (reference sequence). The J segment lost 3 bases and the V segment lost 4 bases, leaving 6 bases of the junction unmatched. This CDR3 is built from 15 residues. CDR3 sequence (DNA): TGTGCCAGCAGTTCACCGGGACAGGGACACACTGAAGCTTTCTTT. Translated, it gives CASSSPGQGHTEAFF.

A few counts support this clone. The chain has TRBV5-5 and TRBJ2-5; 12 bases map to TRBD2. Germline V gives CDR1 SGHKS, CDR2 YYEKEE (reference sequence). The length of the CDR3 is 19 residues. V lost 4 bases, J lost 2 bases, and 15 bases stayed unmatched. The CDR3 DNA follows: TGTGCCAGCAGCCGAAACCTAGCGGGGGGGCTAGTGCGTCAAGAGACCCAGTACTTC. This encodes CASSRNLAGGLVRQETQYF. The full variable domain, completed using reference TRBV5-5 and TRBJ2-5, is DAGVTQSPTHLIKTRGQQVTLRCSPISGHKSVSWYQQVLGQGPQFIFQYYEKEERGRGNFPDRFSARQFPNYSSELNVNALLLGDSALYLCASSRNLAGGLVRQETQYFGPGTRLLVL.

The V call is TRBV2, the J call TRBJ2-1, with D perhaps TRBD2 (5 bases). V was pared by 6 bases and J by 0 bases, with 12 bases between. The CDR3 spans 15 residues. The germline V gene encodes CDR1 SNHLY and CDR2 FYNNEI. This chain's CDR3 is CASSASTSSYNEQFF. The CDR3, as DNA: TGTGCCAGCAGCGCTAGCACCAGCTCCTACAATGAGCAGTTCTTC.

The chain employs TRBV5-1 and TRBJ2-7; D may be TRBD1 (6 bases). V lost 1 base and J lost 2, with 10 bases in between. The germline V gene has CDR1 SGHRS and CDR2 YFSETQ. The CDR3 extends over 14 amino acids. This CDR3 is CASSLTGSPYEQYF. The CDR3 DNA sequence: TGCGCCAGCAGCTTGACAGGGTCCCCCTACGAGCAGTACTTC.

This clone was seen once. This rearrangement joins TRBV5-1 to TRBJ2-3; D gene uncertain. There are 16 residues in the CDR3. The V and J ends lost 0 bases and 1 base respectively, with 12 bases between them. CDR1 and CDR2 (germline): SGHRS, YFSETQ. The CDR3 sequence is CASSLGLVIGTDTQYF. CDR3 DNA sequence: TGCGCCAGCAGCTTGGGGCTAGTCATCGGCACAGATACGCAGTATTTT.

This chain links TRBV7-2 with TRBJ2-5; 8 nucleotides align to TRBD1. This CDR3 contains 14 residues. J gave up 2 bases and V 5 bases, and 4 bases lay outside the gene matches. Germline V gene data show CDR1 as SGHTA and CDR2 as FQGNSA. For the CDR3, the DNA is TGTGCCAGCAGCCCGAGACAGGGGCAAGAGACCCAGTACTTC. Amino acids: CASSPRQGQETQYF.

V is TRBV12-3 or TRBV12-4 and J is TRBJ1-5; D remains ambiguous. The CDR3 spans 13 residues. Between the trimmed V and J ends, which lost 0 bases and 6 bases, there was a span of 6 bases. The CDR3 nucleotides are TGTGCCAGCAGTTTAGCGCGCGGTCAGCCCCAGCATTTT. Translated, it gives CASSLARGQPQHF.

This sequence joins TRBV7-9 and TRBJ2-1, with 9 bases fitting TRBD2. Trimming removed 5 bases from V and 7 bases from J; junction bases left unmatched: 12. The CDR3 spans 16 residues. Per the germline V gene, CDR1 is SEHNR and CDR2 is FQNEAQ (reference sequence). The CDR3 spells CASSPRGAGGRNEQFF. The DNA of the CDR3 is TGTGCCAGCAGCCCCCGAGGCGCGGGGGGGCGGAATGAGCAGTTCTTC.

This clone was counted only a few times. V usage is TRBV5-1 and J usage is TRBJ1-5; perhaps TRBD1 as D (6 bases). The CDR3 is made up of 15 amino acids. Germline CDR1 and CDR2: SGHRS and YFSETQ. Deletions cut 0 bases from V and 4 bases from J, with 11 bases between. In DNA, the CDR3 is TGCGCCAGCAGCTTGGGGGTGGGACAAAATCAGCCCCAGCATTTT. Its translation: CASSLGVGQNQPQHF. The whole variable domain, filled in from reference TRBV5-1 and TRBJ1-5, reads KAGVTQTPRYLIKTRGQQVTLSCSPISGHRSVSWYQQTPGQGLQFLFEYFSETQRNKGNFPGRFSGRQFSNSRSEMNVSTLELGDSALYLCASSLGVGQNQPQHFGDGTRLSIL.

The chain combines TRBV10-3 with TRBJ1-1, with D possibly being TRBD1 (5 bases). This CDR3 has 12 amino acids. Trimming left V 4 bases short and J 7 bases short, with 10 bases between. Germline V gives CDR1 ENHRY, CDR2 SYGVKD. CDR3 region: CAISGQNLEAFF. In DNA form, the CDR3 reads TGTGCCATCAGTGGACAGAACCTTGAAGCTTTCTTT.

The chain recombines TRBV5-4 with TRBJ1-6; TRBD1 matches 7 bases. The V gene's germline CDR1 is SGHNT and CDR2 YYREEE (reference sequence). Unmatched junction bases numbered 4, after V lost 0 bases and J lost 7 bases. The CDR3 spans 15 residues. CDR3 sequence (DNA): TGTGCCAGCAGCTTGGAACAGGGGAGGAATTCACCCCTCCACTTT. It yields the protein CASSLEQGRNSPLHF.

The V and J genes are TRBV28 and TRBJ1-2; D unresolved. The ends were cut back, 7 bases at V and 5 bases at J, with 11 bases in the middle. This CDR3 region has 12 residues. The germline V gene encodes CDR1 MDHEN and CDR2 SYDVKM. CDR3 nucleotides: TGTGCCAGCAAGGAGGAGGATTATGGCTACACCTTC. Protein: CASKEEDYGYTF.

The gene calls are TRBV6-4 and TRBJ2-6; 7 nucleotides align to TRBD1. The CDR3 has 15 residues. V shed 6 bases and J 2 bases; nucleotides not matched to a gene: 4. Germline values: CDR1 MRHNA, CDR2 SNTAGT. The CDR3 loop reads CASSADRAGANVLTF. The DNA for the CDR3 is TGTGCCAGCAGCGCTGACAGGGCTGGGGCCAACGTCCTGACTTTC.

This rearrangement joins TRBV5-5 to TRBJ1-4; TRBD1 agrees at 9 bases. The trim removed 3 bases at V and 8 bases at J, leaving 11 bases unmatched. In germline, CDR1 is SGHKS, CDR2 YYEKEE (reference sequence). The CDR3 consists of 16 residues. CDR3 sequence reads: CASSSEKQGAHEKLFF. The CDR3 nucleotides are TGTGCCAGCAGCTCCGAGAAACAGGGGGCGCACGAAAAACTGTTTTTT.

The V gene is TRBV10-3, the J gene TRBJ2-5, with 7 bases lining up with TRBD1. Trimming at V came to 3 bases and at J to 5 bases, leaving 9 bases not matched to a gene. There are 15 residues in the CDR3. Germline loops: CDR1 ENHRY, CDR2 SYGVKD. DNA for the CDR3: TGTGCCATCAGTGACGATAGACAGGGTTGGGAGACCCAGTACTTC. This codes for CAISDDRQGWETQYF.